This T cell receptor beta chain was obtained from a study of CXCR3-negative and CXCR3-positive naive CD8 T cells. Study information: Roughly 1.5 +/- 0.3 million TRB reads came from each library, giving some 150 million in total.

TRB cDNA was prepared as libraries by UMI-labeled 5' RACE. TCRdb re-called the 5' RACE reads and gives one entry per CDR3 protein, without DNA. This sample lists 43,000 or so distinct CDR3 sequences; its ten largest clones have around 11%. Study observations and caveats: Memory CD8+ cells showed much lower diversity, while both naive subsets displayed comparably high diversity.

Concerning this clonotype: Its antigen is still unknown.

The receptor's source is a human donor in good health. Some clones in this sample may be carry-over from other donors' samples. Sequencing used memory CD8+ T cells from blood.

Here the CDR3 reads CASSSPEGAETQYF. The rearrangement links TRBV28 to TRBJ2-5; TCRdb picks TRBD1, but there is no DNA to check that call. CDR1 is MDHEN, CDR2 SYDVKM, per germline. CDR3 size: 14 residues.